The sample holds one count of the clone carrying this TCR beta chain. This table comes from immunoSEQ multiplex PCR, and its TCRdb copy is limited to in-frame clones, with some not included. The data show 350,000 to 400,000 clones, 75% to 90% seen once. The sample comes from a study of blood T cell repertoires in COVID-19. Study context: COVID-19 samples, acute and convalescent, were from the United States, Italy and Spain.

There are 14 residues in the CDR3. Germline CDR1 SGHNT, CDR2 YYREEE (reference sequence). The V gene end was trimmed by 0 bases and the J gene end by 8 bases; junction bases not matched to a gene: 4. V is TRBV5-4 and J is TRBJ1-2; 10 bases are shared with TRBD1. The TCR comes from an older woman with COVID-19, enrolled during active disease. Sequencing input: peripheral blood. The CDR3 sequence is CASSLGGTGVGYTF. The CDR3, as DNA: TGTGCCAGCAGCTTGGGTGGGACAGGGGTAGGCTACACCTTC.